The present TCR beta chain was sequenced within a study of blood T cell repertoires in COVID-19. Study overall: PBMCs, B-cell-depleted T cells, or T cells were the source of the cDNA or gDNA that made up the material.

The V end lost 3 bases, the J end lost 0 bases, and 11 bases lay between the germline ends. This CDR3 spans 15 amino acids. The germline gives CDR1 SGHRS, CDR2 YFSETQ. In the original processing: Estimates of nucleated cell counts were drawn from the amplification of reference gene primers. Sequencing used immunoSEQ multiplex PCR; TCRdb keeps in-frame clones, though not all of them. That table furnishes V, J and clone size, whereas the DNA furnished D and trimming. The data contain about 120,000 clones, around three quarters of them singletons. The V call is TRBV5-1, the J call TRBJ2-3, with TRBD1 as a possible D gene (6 bases). The sequencing sample was made of peripheral blood. The receptor was derived from a woman over 75 with acute or convalescent COVID-19. The CDR3 nucleotides read TGCGCCAGCAGCTCCGAGGACAGAAGCACAGATACGCAGTATTTT. This translates into CASSSEDRSTDTQYF. The complete variable domain, with remaining parts taken from reference TRBV5-1 and TRBJ2-3, reads KAGVTQTPRYLIKTRGQQVTLSCSPISGHRSVSWYQQTPGQGLQFLFEYFSETQRNKGNFPGRFSGRQFSNSRSEMNVSTLELGDSALYLCASSSEDRSTDTQYFGPGTRLTVL.